In its sample, the clone carrying this TCR beta chain was seen once. What it binds is unknown. The data are from a study of cytomegalovirus exposure and HLA in healthy donors. At the level of the study: An analysis done earlier identified around 100 million unique TCR beta sequences from approximately 180 million T cells.

The PCR contained 60 Vbeta and 13 Jbeta primers. Data came from immunoSEQ multiplex PCR; TCRdb stores just in-frame clones and leaves some out. In the table there are about 190,000 clones, around 82% of which are singletons. Notes on the study in general: Exclusion as indistinguishable affected some V segments, including TRBV6-2 and TRBV6-3. Reportedly, diagnosis of cytomegalovirus status by the classifier showed high specificity and sensitivity.

V dropped 4 bases and J dropped 2; count of bases not matched to a gene: 5. This CDR3 is built from 14 residues. Germline V gene lookup returns CDR1 ENHRY and CDR2 SYGVKD. What was sequenced was PBMCs. The source is a woman aged 25 to 39 in good health and CMV-seropositive. The chain recombines TRBV10-3 with TRBJ2-7; 7 bases align to TRBD1. DNA for the CDR3: TGTGCCATCAGTGGGGCCACAGGGGCCTACGAGCAGTACTTC. Translating gives CAISGATGAYEQYF.